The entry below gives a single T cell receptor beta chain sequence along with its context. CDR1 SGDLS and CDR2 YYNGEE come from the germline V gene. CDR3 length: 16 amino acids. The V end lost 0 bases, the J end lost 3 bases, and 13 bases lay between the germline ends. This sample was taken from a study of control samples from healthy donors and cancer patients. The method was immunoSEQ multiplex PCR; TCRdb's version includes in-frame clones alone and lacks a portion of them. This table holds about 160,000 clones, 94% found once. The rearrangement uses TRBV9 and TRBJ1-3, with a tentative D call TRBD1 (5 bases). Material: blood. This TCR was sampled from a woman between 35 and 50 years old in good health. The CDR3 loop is CASSVGEGTGGNTIYF. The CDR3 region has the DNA TGTGCCAGCAGCGTAGGTGAAGGGACGGGTGGAAACACCATATATTTT.